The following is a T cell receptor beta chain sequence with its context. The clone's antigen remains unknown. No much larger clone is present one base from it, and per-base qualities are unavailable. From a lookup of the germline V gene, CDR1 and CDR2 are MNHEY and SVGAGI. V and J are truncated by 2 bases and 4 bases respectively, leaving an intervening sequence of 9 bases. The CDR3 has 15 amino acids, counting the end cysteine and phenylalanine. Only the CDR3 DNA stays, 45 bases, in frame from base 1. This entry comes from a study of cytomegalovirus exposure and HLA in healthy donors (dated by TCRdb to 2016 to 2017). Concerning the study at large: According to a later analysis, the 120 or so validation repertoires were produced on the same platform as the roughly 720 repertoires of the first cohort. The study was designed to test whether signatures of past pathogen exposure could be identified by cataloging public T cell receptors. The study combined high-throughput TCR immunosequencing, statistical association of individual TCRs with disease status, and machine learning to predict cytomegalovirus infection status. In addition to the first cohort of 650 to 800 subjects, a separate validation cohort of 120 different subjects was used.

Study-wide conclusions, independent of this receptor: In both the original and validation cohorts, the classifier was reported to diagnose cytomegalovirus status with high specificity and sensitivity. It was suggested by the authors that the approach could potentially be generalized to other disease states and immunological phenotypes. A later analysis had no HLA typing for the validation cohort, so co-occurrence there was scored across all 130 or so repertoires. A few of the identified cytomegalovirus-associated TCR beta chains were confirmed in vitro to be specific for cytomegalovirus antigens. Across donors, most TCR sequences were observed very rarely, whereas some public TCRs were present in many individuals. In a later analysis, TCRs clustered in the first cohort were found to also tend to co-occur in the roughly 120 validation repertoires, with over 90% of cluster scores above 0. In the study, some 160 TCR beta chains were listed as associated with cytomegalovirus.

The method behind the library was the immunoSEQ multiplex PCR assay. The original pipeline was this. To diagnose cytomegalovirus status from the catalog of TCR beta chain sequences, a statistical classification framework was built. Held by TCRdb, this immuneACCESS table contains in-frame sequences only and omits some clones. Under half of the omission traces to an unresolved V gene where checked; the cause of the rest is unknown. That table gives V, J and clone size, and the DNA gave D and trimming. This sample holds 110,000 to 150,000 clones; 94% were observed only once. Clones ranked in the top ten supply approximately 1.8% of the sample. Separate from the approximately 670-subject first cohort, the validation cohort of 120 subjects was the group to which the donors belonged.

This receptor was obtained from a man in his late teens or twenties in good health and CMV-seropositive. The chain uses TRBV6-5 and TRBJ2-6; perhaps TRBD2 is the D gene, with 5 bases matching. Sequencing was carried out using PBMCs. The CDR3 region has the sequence CASSYGESGANVLTF. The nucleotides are TGTGCCAGCAGTTACGGGGAGTCCGGGGCCAACGTCCTGACTTTC.